The clone carrying this T cell receptor beta chain has only a few counts. Antigen specificity is unknown. What was sequenced were expressed TCRB transcripts, since all of the isolated RNA had been reverse transcribed. Repertoires were generated with immunoSEQ multiplex PCR, while TCRdb's copy carries only in-frame clones and drops some. The data contain 550,000 to 850,000 clones, roughly 12% of them singletons. This sample was included in a study of beta chain features in type 1 diabetes. At the level of the study: Sorted cell examination encompassed 85 million to 130 million cells across all samples.

The CDR3 runs 11 residues. Germline CDR1 and CDR2: LNHNV and YYDKDF (reference sequence). With 3 bases removed from V and 1 base from J, the gap between germline ends came to 0 bases. Study-wide findings and caveats: Unsettled here was the matter of whether HLA type influences TCRB rearrangement. Cells with high TCR expression could be over-represented by cDNA sequencing. TCRB CDR3s from Type 1 diabetes patients were moderately but significantly shorter in all four CD4+ subsets.

The receptor was derived from a man aged 18-30 years with type 1 diabetes. Input material: naive CD4+ T cells from blood. The chain has TRBV15 and TRBJ1-2; no clear D gene. The CDR3 region is CATSSNYGYTF. In DNA, the CDR3 is TGTGCCACCAGCAGTAACTATGGCTACACCTTC.